Below, 21 T cell receptor beta chains from the same sample are listed, as sequenced in a study of blood T cell repertoires in COVID-19. Measured with immunoSEQ multiplex PCR; TCRdb has only the in-frame clones, and not every one. This sample has over 250,000 clones, with about 90% found just once. Sequencing was carried out using peripheral blood. The receptors stem from a woman in her 70s with COVID-19, enrolled during active disease.

The chain links TRBV4-1 to TRBJ1-3; D remains ambiguous. CDR1 is MGHRA and CDR2 is YSYEKL in the germline V gene. Trimming left V 1 base short and J 7 bases short, with 26 bases between. The CDR3 has 19 residues. The CDR3 sequence: CASSQGFFTAALLRNTIYF. CDR3 bases: TGCGCCAGCAGCCAAGGTTTTTTCACAGCTGCATTACTTCGGAACACCATATATTTT.

The chain uses TRBV14 and TRBJ1-1, with D possibly matching TRBD1 (5 bases). Germline V gene lookup returns CDR1 SGHDN and CDR2 FVKESK. This CDR3 has 14 amino acids. Trimming pared 0 bases from V and 4 bases from J, leaving 9 bases between. Written as DNA, the CDR3 is TGTGCCAGCAGCCAAGAGGGAAGGGGCACTGAAGCTTTCTTT. Residues: CASSQEGRGTEAFF.

This chain uses TRBV5-1 with TRBJ2-7; 8 nucleotides align to TRBD2. The V gene end was trimmed by 0 bases and the J gene end by 6 bases; junction bases not matched to a gene: 8. Germline V gene lookup returns CDR1 SGHRS and CDR2 YFSETQ. CDR3 length equals 15 residues. The chain's CDR3 is CASSLGLAMDGEQYF. In DNA, the CDR3 is TGCGCCAGCAGCTTGGGACTAGCGATGGACGGCGAGCAGTACTTC.

The rearrangement links TRBV12-3 or TRBV12-4 to TRBJ2-7, with D possibly being TRBD2 (6 bases). The CDR3 runs to 12 residues. Trimming shortened V by 3 bases and J by 12 bases, and 15 bases separated the two germline ends. The CDR3, as DNA: TGTGCCAGCAGTTTGACCCACCGGGAGAGGTACTTC. Its protein product is CASSLTHRERYF.

The gene calls are TRBV5-5 and TRBJ2-7; 10 bases line up with TRBD2. Germline loops: CDR1 SGHKS, CDR2 YYEKEE (reference sequence). CDR3 length: 15 amino acids. Trimming took 7 bases from V and 6 from J; bases not matched to a gene: 13. For the CDR3, the DNA is TGTGCCAGCGGAAATATAGCGGGAGGATTTCCCGAGCAGTACTTC. Translating it yields CASGNIAGGFPEQYF.

The rearrangement joins TRBV7-2 to TRBJ2-5; 7 nucleotides align to TRBD1. The CDR3 length is 13 residues. Germline CDR1 is SGHTA and CDR2 is FQGNSA. Trimming at V came to 5 bases and at J to 4 bases, leaving 4 bases not matched to a gene. CDR3 bases: TGTGCCAGCAGCGGGCGACAGGGAGAGACCCAGTACTTC. Translating it yields CASSGRQGETQYF.

The chain employs TRBV6-6 and TRBJ2-7; D uncertain. V shed 4 bases and J shed 4 bases, with 8 bases lying between them. CDR3 length: 12 residues. Per the germline V gene, CDR1 is MNHNY and CDR2 is SVGAGI (reference sequence). The CDR3 reads CASSSLLYEQYF. CDR3 sequence (DNA): TGTGCCAGCAGTTCTCTCTTATACGAGCAGTACTTC.

This sequence joins TRBV7-8 and TRBJ2-3; TRBD2 matches at 11 bases. The germline V gene encodes CDR1 SGHVS and CDR2 FQNEAQ. Germline trimming cut 8 bases from V and 0 bases from J; bases unmatched to any gene: 10. The CDR3 consists of 17 residues. The CDR3 protein is CASQRLAGTASTDTQYF. Written as DNA, the CDR3 is TGTGCCAGCCAAAGACTAGCGGGAACGGCTAGCACAGATACGCAGTATTTT.

The chain recombines TRBV9 with TRBJ1-1; the D is unclear. V was trimmed by 0 bases and J by 3 bases, leaving 9 bases between them. The CDR3 sequence is 14 residues long. Germline V CDR1 and CDR2: SGDLS, YYNGEE. CDR3 DNA sequence: TGTGCCAGCAGCGTAGCAGGTAGTTACACTGAAGCTTTCTTT. Its translation: CASSVAGSYTEAFF.

The gene calls are TRBV19 and TRBJ2-4; D perhaps matches TRBD2 (5 bases). Trimming took off 6 bases at V and 7 bases at J, with 13 bases between the two ends. The CDR3 extends over 13 amino acids. Germline-derived CDR1 and CDR2 are LNHDA and SQIVND (reference sequence). The CDR3 here is CASSPIPGNIQYF. The CDR3 DNA follows: TGTGCCAGTAGCCCTATCCCGGGGAACATTCAGTACTTC.

DNA for the CDR3: TGTGCCAGCAGTACAGGGCACGAGACCCAGTACTTC. Translation: CASSTGHETQYF. The rearrangement joins TRBV6-2 or TRBV6-3 to TRBJ2-5; D is possibly TRBD1 (6 bases). Germline loops: CDR1 MNHEY, CDR2 SVGEGT. The V and J ends lost 5 bases and 5 bases respectively, with 9 bases between them. This CDR3 comprises 12 residues.

This chain links TRBV18 with TRBJ1-3, with a possible D match to TRBD1 (5 bases). Germline CDR1 and CDR2: KGHSH and LQKENI. V was pared by 2 bases and J by 2 bases, with 10 bases between. The CDR3 spans 15 residues. CDR3 residues: CASSPTTDTGNTIYF. In DNA form, the CDR3 reads TGTGCCAGCTCACCAACGACAGATACTGGAAACACCATATATTTT.

The chain uses TRBV30 and TRBJ1-4; tentatively, D is TRBD1 (5 bases). CDR1 is GTSNPN and CDR2 is SVGIG in the germline V gene (reference sequence). The CDR3 contains 15 residues. V lost 2 bases, J lost 7 bases, and 17 bases lay in between. The chain's CDR3 is CAWSKGAGPGEKLFF. The CDR3, as DNA: TGTGCCTGGAGTAAAGGGGCCGGGCCGGGTGAAAAACTGTTTTTT.

The rearrangement uses TRBV28 and TRBJ2-7, with 16 bases fitting TRBD2. Germline values: CDR1 MDHEN, CDR2 SYDVKM. V lost 8 bases and J lost 4; bases outside the gene matches: 5. This CDR3 has 15 residues. CDR3 nucleotide sequence: TGTGCCAGCGGGACTAGCGGGAGGGCATCGTACGAGCAGTACTTC. Its protein product is CASGTSGRASYEQYF.

The V gene is TRBV4-3, the J gene TRBJ1-2, with 7 bases matching TRBD1. This CDR3 is built from 15 residues. V lost 3 bases, J lost 4 bases, and 8 bases stayed unmatched. Germline CDR1 is LGHNA and CDR2 is YSLEER. CDR3 nucleotides: TGCGCCAGCAGCCAGATCACAGGGGCCTTCTATGGCTACACCTTC. Its protein is CASSQITGAFYGYTF.

This clone showed up just a few times. The chain combines TRBV28 with TRBJ1-4; D might be TRBD1 (6 bases). Germline V gene sequence: CDR1 MDHEN, CDR2 SYDVKM. This CDR3 is 14 amino acids long. V shed 5 bases and J shed 7 bases, with 14 bases lying between them. The CDR3 nucleotides read TGTGCCAGCAGTCCCCACAGGGATGGTGAAAAACTGTTTTTT. Encoded protein: CASSPHRDGEKLFF.

This clone was seen more than once but under ten times. The V call is TRBV7-9, the J call TRBJ1-1, with D possibly being TRBD1 (6 bases). Germline V lookup: CDR1 SEHNR, CDR2 FQNEAQ (reference sequence). The CDR3 covers 15 residues. Trimming cost V 5 bases and J 5 bases, with 18 bases left between them. Here the CDR3 reads CASSPWDSQGTEAFF. CDR3 bases: TGTGCCAGCAGCCCGTGGGATTCACAGGGAACTGAAGCTTTCTTT.

The rearrangement uses TRBV3-1 (or the pseudogene TRBV3-2) and TRBJ1-6, with no clear D. Germline lookup yields CDR1 LGHDT and CDR2 YNNKEL (reference sequence). V was clipped by 5 bases and J by 7 bases, with 6 bases between them. The CDR3 runs to 12 residues. The CDR3 DNA follows: TGTGCCAGCAGCTTCGTAAATTCACCCCTCCACTTT. Amino acids: CASSFVNSPLHF.

The chain combines TRBV5-1 with TRBJ2-3, with 8 bases that match TRBD2. Losses at the gene ends were 4 bases for V and 1 base for J; bases not matched to a gene: 5. Looked up from germline, CDR1 is SGHRS and CDR2 is YFSETQ. The CDR3 spans 15 residues. The CDR3 coding sequence is TGCGCCAGCAGCGCCGGACTAGCAGGCACAGATACGCAGTATTTT. Protein: CASSAGLAGTDTQYF.

The chain carries TRBV3-1 (or the pseudogene TRBV3-2) and TRBJ1-3; D is unclear. CDR1 is LGHDT and CDR2 is YNNKEL in the germline V gene (reference sequence). Trimming took 6 bases from V and 4 from J, leaving 19 bases between them. The CDR3 sequence is 16 residues long. In DNA, the CDR3 is TGTGCCAGCAGTCGAACCATTCCGTCAGGAGGAAACACCATATATTTT. Its protein product is CASSRTIPSGGNTIYF.

This chain uses TRBV10-3 with TRBJ2-6, with TRBD2 matching over 10 bases. The CDR3 consists of 16 residues. The germline gives CDR1 ENHRY, CDR2 SYGVKD. V was clipped by 11 bases and J by 2 bases; unmatched bases: 9. This chain's CDR3 is CAAQAGGPTGANVLTF. As DNA, the CDR3 is TGTGCCGCACAAGCGGGAGGGCCAACTGGGGCCAACGTCCTGACTTTC.